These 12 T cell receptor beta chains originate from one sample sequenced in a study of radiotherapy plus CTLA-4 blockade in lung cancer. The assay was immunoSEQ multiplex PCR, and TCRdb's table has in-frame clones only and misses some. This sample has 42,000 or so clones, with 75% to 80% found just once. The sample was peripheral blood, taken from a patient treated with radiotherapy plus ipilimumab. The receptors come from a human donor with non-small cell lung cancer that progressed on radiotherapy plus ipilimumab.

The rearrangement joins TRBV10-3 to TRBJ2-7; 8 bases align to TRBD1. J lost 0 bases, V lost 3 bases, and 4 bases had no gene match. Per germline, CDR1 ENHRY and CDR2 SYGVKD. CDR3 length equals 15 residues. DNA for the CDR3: TGTGCCATCAGTGATCGGACAGGGAGCTCCTACGAGCAGTACTTC. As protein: CAISDRTGSSYEQYF.

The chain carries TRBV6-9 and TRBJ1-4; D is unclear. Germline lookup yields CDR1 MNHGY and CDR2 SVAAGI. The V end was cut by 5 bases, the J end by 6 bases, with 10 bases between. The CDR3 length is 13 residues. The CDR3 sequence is CASSGRMYEKLFF. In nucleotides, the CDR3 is TGTGCCAGCAGTGGCAGGATGTATGAAAAACTGTTTTTT.

The CDR3 coding sequence is TGTGCCAGCAGTCCCGGGACAGGGGGTAATCAGCCCCAGCATTTT. This gives the protein CASSPGTGGNQPQHF. The genes are TRBV2 and TRBJ1-5; TRBD1 matches 11 bases. V lost 5 bases to trimming and J lost 4 bases; unmatched junction nucleotides: 4. This CDR3 is 15 amino acids long. In germline, CDR1 is SNHLY, CDR2 FYNNEI. The full variable domain, in which reference TRBV2 and TRBJ1-5 provide the parts outside the CDR3, is EPEVTQTPSHQVTQMGQEVILRCVPISNHLYFYWYRQILGQKVEFLVSFYNNEISEKSEIFDDQFSVERPDGSNFTLKIRSTKLEDSAMYFCASSPGTGGNQPQHFGDGTRLSIL.

The CDR3 is CASSEYGLDRAETQYF. The CDR3 DNA reads as TGTGCCAGCAGTGAATATGGTCTAGACAGGGCCGAGACCCAGTACTTC. The chain has TRBV25-1 and TRBJ2-5; 7 bases match TRBD1. CDR1 MGHDK and CDR2 SYGVNS come from the germline V gene. After removal of 0 bases from V and 5 bases from J, the junction contained 9 bases not matched to a gene. The CDR3 has 16 residues. The full variable domain, completed using reference TRBV25-1 and TRBJ2-5, is EADIYQTPRYLVIGTGKKITLECSQTMGHDKMYWYQQDPGMELHLIHYSYGVNSTEKGDLSSESTVSRIRTEHFPLTLESARPSHTSQYLCASSEYGLDRAETQYFGPGTRLLVL.

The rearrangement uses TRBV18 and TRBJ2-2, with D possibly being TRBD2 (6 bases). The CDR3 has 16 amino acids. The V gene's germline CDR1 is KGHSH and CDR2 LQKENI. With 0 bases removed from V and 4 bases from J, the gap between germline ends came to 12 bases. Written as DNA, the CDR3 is TGTGCCAGCTCACCACCAAGTACGGGGGTCACCGGGGAGCTGTTTTTT. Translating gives CASSPPSTGVTGELFF.

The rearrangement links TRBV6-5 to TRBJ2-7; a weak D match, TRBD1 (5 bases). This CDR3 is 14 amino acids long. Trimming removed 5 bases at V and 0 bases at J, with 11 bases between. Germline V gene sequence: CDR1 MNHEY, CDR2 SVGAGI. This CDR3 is CASSTGPTSYEQYF. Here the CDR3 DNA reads TGTGCCAGCAGTACAGGACCGACCTCCTACGAGCAGTACTTC.

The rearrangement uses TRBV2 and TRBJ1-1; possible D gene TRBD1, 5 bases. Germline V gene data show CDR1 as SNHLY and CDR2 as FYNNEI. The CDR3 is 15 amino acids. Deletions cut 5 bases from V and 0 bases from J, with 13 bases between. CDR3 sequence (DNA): TGTGCCAGCAGTTTTGGTCAGGGTATGAACACTGAAGCTTTCTTT. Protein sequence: CASSFGQGMNTEAFF.

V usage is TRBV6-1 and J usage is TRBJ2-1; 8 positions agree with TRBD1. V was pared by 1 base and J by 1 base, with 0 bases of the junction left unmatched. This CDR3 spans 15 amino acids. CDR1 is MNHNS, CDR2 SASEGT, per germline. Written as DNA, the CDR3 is TGTGCCAGCAGTGAAGGGGACAGGTCCTACAATGAGCAGTTCTTC. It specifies CASSEGDRSYNEQFF.

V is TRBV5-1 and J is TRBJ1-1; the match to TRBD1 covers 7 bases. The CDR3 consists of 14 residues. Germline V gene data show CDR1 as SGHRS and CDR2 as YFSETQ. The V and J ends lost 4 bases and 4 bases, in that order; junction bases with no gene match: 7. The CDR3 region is CASSPGQPGTEAFF. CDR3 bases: TGCGCCAGCAGCCCGGGACAGCCGGGCACTGAAGCTTTCTTT.

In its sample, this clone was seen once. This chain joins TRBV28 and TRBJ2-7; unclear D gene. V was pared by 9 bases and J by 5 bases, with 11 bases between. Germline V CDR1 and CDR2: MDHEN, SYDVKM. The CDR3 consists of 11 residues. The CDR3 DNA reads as TGTGCCAGTCGGTCCCAGGACGAGCAGTACTTC. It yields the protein CASRSQDEQYF.

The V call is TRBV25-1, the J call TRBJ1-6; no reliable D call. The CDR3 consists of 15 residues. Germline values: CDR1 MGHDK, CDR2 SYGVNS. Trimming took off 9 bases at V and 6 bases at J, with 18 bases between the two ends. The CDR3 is CASAEAPESNSPLHF. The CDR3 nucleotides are TGTGCCAGTGCCGAGGCTCCGGAGTCTAATTCACCCCTCCACTTT.

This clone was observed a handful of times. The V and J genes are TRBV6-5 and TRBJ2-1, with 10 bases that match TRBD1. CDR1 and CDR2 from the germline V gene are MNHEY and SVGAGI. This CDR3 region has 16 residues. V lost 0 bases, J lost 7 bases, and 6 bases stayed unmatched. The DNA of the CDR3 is TGTGCCAGCAGTTACTCGTCAAGACAGGGGGCTAATGAGCAGTTCTTC. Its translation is CASSYSSRQGANEQFF.